The sequence of this T cell receptor beta chain was determined in a study of CD8 T cells in ankylosing spondylitis. Via MiXCR, TCRdb re-called the 5' RACE reads, giving one row per CDR3 protein. This sample has 300,000 to 350,000 distinct CDR3 sequences, with about a fifth found just once. There are a few counts of this clonotype. The ends were cut back, 3 bases at V and 5 bases at J, with 14 bases in the middle. Germline loops: CDR1 MNHEY, CDR2 SMNVEV (reference sequence). The CDR3 sequence is 14 residues long. This TCR came from a female donor with ankylosing spondylitis or in good health (not recorded which). V gene TRBV27 combines with J gene TRBJ2-7, with D perhaps TRBD2 (6 bases). The sequencing sample was made of blood, either unsorted or a sorted T cell fraction (not recorded which). The CDR3 spells CASSFRASDDEQYF. CDR3 nucleotide sequence: TGTGCCAGCAGTTTTAGGGCTAGCGATGACGAGCAGTACTTC.